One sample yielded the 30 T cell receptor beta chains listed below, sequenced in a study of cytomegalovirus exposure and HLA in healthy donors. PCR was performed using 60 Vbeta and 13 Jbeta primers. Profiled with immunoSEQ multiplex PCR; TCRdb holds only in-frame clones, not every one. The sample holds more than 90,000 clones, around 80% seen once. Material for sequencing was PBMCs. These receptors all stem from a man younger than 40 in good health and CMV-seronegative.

The CDR3 coding sequence is TGCGCCAGCGGCCCTACCCCGGGTTCCTACAATGAGCAGTTCTTC. This sequence encodes CASGPTPGSYNEQFF. This chain uses TRBV5-1 with TRBJ2-1; D ambiguous. The CDR3 consists of 15 residues. With 7 bases removed from V and 1 base from J, the gap between germline ends came to 15 bases. CDR1 and CDR2 (germline): SGHRS, YFSETQ.

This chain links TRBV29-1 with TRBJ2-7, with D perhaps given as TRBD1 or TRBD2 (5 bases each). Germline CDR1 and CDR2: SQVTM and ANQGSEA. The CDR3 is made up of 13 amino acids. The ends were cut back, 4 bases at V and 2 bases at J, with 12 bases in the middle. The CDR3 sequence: CSVAEGRTYEQYF. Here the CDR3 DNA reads TGCAGCGTTGCAGAGGGGCGGACCTACGAGCAGTACTTC.

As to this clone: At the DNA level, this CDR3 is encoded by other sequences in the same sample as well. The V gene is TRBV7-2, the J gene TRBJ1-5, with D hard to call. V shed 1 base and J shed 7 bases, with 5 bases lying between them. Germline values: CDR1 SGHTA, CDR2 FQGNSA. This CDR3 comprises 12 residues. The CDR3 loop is CASSLDLQPQHF. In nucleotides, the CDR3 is TGTGCCAGCAGCTTAGATCTCCAGCCCCAGCATTTT.

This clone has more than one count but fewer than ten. In nucleotides, the CDR3 is TGTGCCATCAGTGATAGCATTTACACTGAAGCTTTCTTT. Protein sequence: CAISDSIYTEAFF. The gene calls are TRBV10-3 and TRBJ1-1; D is ambiguous. Trimming stripped 3 bases from V and 3 bases from J, with 8 bases between. The CDR3 totals 13 residues. Germline assignment: CDR1 ENHRY and CDR2 SYGVKD.

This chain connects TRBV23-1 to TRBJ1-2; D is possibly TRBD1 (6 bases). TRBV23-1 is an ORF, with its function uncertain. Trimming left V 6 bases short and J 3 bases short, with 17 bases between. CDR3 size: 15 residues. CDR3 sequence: CASRVRKGGDYGYTF. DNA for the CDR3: TGCGCCAGCAGGGTTCGGAAGGGGGGGGACTATGGCTACACCTTC.

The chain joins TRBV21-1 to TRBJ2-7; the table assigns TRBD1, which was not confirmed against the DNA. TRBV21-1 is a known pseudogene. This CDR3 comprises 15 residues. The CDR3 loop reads CASSKDTQGVYEQYV. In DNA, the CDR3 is TGTGCCAGCAGCAAAGATACACAGGGGGTCTACGAGCAGTACGTC.

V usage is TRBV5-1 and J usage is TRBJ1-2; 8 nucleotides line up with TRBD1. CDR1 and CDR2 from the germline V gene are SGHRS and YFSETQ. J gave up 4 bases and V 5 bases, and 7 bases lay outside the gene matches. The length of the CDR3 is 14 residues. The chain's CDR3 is CASRGQELVYGYTF. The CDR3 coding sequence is TGCGCCAGCAGGGGACAGGAGCTTGTCTATGGCTACACCTTC.

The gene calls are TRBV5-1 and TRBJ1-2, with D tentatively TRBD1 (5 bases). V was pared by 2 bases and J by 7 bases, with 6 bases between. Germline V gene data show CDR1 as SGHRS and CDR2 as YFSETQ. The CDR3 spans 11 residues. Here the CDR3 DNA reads TGCGCCAGCAGCTTTGGGGCTGGCTACACCTTC. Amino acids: CASSFGAGYTF.

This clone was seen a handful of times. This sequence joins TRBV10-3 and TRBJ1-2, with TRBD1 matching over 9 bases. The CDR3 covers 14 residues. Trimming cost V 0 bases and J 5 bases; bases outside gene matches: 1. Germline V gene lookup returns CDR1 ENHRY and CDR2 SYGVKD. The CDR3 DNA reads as TGTGCCATCAGTGAGTCTGGACAGGGGTATGGCTACACCTTC. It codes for CAISESGQGYGYTF.

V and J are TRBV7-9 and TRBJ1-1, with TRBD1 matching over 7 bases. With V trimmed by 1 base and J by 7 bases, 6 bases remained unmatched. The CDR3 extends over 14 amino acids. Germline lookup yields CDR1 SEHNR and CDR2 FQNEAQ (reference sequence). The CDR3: CASSLGGGTDEAFF. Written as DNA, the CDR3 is TGTGCCAGCAGCTTAGGCGGTGGGACAGATGAAGCTTTCTTT.

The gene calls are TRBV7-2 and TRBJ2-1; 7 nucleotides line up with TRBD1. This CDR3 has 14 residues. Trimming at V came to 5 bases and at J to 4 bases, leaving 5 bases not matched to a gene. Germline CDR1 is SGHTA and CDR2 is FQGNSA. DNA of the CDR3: TGTGCCAGCAGCCCAGGGACAGAATACAATGAGCAGTTCTTC. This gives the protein CASSPGTEYNEQFF.

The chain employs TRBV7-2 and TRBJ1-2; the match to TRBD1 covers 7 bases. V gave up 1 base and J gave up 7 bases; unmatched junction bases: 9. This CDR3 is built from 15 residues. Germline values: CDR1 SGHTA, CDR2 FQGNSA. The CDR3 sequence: CASSLVYRGGGGYTF. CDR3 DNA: TGTGCCAGCAGCTTAGTTTACAGGGGAGGAGGTGGCTACACCTTC.

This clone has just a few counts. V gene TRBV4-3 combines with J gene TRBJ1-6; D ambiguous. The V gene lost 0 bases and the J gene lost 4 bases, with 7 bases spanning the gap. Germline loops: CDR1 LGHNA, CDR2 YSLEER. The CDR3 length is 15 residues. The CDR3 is CASSQEVEYNSPLHF. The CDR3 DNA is TGCGCCAGCAGCCAAGAAGTAGAGTATAATTCACCCCTCCACTTT.

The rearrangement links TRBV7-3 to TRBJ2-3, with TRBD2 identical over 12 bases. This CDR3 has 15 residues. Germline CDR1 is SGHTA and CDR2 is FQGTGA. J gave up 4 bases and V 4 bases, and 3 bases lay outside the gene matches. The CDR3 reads CASSSSGRAADTQYF. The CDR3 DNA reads TGTGCCAGCAGCTCTAGCGGGAGGGCCGCAGATACGCAGTATTTT.

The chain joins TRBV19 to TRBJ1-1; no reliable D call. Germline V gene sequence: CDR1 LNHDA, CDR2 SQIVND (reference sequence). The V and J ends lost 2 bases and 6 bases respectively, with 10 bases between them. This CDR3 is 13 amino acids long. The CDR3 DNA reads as TGTGCCAGTAGTATACGTCGAGGCCCTGAAGCTTTCTTT. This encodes CASSIRRGPEAFF.

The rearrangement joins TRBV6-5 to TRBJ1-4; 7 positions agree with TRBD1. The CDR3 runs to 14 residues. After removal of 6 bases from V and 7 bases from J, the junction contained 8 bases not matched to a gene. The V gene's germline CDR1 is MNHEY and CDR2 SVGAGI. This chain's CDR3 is CASSRGQPSEKLFF. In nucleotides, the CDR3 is TGTGCCAGCAGCAGGGGACAGCCATCTGAAAAACTGTTTTTT.

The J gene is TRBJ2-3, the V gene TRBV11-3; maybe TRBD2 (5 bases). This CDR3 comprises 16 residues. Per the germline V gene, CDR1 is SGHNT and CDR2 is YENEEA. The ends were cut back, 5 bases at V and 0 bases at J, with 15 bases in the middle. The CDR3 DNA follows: TGTGCCAGCAGCCCCAGGACTGCGCCTAGCACAGATACGCAGTATTTT. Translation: CASSPRTAPSTDTQYF.

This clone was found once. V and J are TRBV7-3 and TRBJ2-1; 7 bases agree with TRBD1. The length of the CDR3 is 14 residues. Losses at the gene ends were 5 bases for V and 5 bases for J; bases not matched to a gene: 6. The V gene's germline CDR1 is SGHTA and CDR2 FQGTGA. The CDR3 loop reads CASSLGQVDNEQFF. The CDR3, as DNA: TGTGCCAGCAGCCTAGGACAGGTAGACAATGAGCAGTTCTTC.

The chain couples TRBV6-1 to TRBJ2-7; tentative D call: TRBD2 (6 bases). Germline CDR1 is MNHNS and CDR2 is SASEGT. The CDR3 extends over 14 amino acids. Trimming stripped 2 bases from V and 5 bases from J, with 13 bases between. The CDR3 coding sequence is TGTGCCAGCAGTGAACGGGCGGGGTTGGACGAGCAGTACGTC. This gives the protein CASSERAGLDEQYV.

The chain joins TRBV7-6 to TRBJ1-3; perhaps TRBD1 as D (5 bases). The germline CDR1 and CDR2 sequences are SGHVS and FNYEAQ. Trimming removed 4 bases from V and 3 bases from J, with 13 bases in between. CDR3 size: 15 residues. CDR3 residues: CASSSPGQIGNTIYF. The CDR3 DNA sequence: TGTGCCAGCAGCTCTCCAGGGCAGATTGGAAACACCATATATTTT.

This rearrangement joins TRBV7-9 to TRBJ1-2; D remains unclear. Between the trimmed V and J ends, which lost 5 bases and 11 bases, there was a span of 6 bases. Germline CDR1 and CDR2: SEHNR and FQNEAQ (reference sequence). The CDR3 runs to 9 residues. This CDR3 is CASSGAYTF. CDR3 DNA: TGTGCCAGCAGCGGAGCATACACCTTC.

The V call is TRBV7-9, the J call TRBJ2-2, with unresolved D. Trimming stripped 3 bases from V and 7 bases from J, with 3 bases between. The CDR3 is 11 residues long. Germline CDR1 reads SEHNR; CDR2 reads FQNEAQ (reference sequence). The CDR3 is CASSFHGELFF. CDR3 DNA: TGTGCCAGCAGCTTCCACGGGGAGCTGTTTTTT.

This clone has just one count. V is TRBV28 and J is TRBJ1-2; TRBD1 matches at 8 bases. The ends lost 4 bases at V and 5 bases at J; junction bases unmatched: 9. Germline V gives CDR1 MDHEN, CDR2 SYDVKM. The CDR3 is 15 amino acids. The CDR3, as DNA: TGTGCCAGCAGTTCCGGACAGGGCAGAGAGTATGGCTACACCTTC. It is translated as CASSSGQGREYGYTF.

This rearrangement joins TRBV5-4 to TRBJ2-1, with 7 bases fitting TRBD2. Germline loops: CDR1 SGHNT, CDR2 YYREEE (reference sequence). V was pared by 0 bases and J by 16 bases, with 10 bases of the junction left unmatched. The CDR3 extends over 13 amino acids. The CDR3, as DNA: TGTGCCAGCAGCTTGGAAAAAGGGACGGGAGGATTCTTC. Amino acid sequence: CASSLEKGTGGFF.

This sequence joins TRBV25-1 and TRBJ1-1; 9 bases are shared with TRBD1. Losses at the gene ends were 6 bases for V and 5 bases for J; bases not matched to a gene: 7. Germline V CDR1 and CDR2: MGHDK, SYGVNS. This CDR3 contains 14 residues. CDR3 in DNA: TGTGCCAGCAGCCGGAGACAGGGGGGAACTGAAGCTTTCTTT. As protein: CASSRRQGGTEAFF.

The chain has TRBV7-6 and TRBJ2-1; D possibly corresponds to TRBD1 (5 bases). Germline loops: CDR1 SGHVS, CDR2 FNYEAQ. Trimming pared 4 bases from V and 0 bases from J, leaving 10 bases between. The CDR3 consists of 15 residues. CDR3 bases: TGTGCCAGCAGCTCTCGGACAAGCTCCTACAATGAGCAGTTCTTC. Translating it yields CASSSRTSSYNEQFF. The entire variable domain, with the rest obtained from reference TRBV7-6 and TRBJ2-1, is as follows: GAGVSQSPRYKVTKRGQDVALRCDPISGHVSLYWYRQALGQGPEFLTYFNYEAQQDKSGLPNDRFSAERPEGSISTLTIQRTEQRDSAMYRCASSSRTSSYNEQFFGPGTRLTVL.

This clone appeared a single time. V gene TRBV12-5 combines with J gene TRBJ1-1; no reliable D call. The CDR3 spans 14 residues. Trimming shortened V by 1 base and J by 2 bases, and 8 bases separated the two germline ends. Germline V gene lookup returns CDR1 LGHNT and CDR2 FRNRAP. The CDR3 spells CASGLDTGNTEAFF. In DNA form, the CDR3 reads TGTGCTAGTGGTTTGGACACGGGAAACACTGAAGCTTTCTTT.

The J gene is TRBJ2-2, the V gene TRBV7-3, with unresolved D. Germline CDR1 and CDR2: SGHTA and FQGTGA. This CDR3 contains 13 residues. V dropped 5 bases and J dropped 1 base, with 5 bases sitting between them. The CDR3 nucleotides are TGTGCCAGCAGCCGACAGAACACCGGGGAGCTGTTTTTT. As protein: CASSRQNTGELFF.

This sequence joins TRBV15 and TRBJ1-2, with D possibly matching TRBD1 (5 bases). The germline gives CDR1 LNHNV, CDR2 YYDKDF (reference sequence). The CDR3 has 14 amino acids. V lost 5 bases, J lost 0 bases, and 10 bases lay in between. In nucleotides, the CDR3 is TGTGCCACCAGCCGAAGGACAACTAACTATGGCTACACCTTC. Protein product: CATSRRTTNYGYTF.

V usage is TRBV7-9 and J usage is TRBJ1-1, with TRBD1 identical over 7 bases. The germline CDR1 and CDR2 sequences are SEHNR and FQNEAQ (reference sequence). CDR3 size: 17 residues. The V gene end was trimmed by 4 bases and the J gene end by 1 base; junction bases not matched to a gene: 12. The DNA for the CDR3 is TGTGCCAGCAGCTCCCAAGGGGGCGCAAAAGCGAACACTGAAGCTTTCTTT. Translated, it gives CASSSQGGAKANTEAFF.